The 24 T cell receptor beta chains below were found in one sample sequenced in a study of T cell repertoires in cytomegalovirus infection (dated by TCRdb to about 2019). The sample was run on an Illumina HiSeq 1500. The public reads were run again by TCRdb, first through fastp at Q25 and then through MiXCR, and only productive beta chains were kept. Every entry covers one CDR3 protein and lists the most common genes and DNA from its rows. This sample lists roughly 230,000 distinct CDR3 sequences; about 7% were detected once. The ten largest clonotypes hold more than 5.5% of the sample. Sequences were obtained from PBMCs. The source is a human donor in good health (CMV status not recorded). Some clones in this sample may be carry-over from other donors' samples.

This clonotype was seen more than once but under ten times. The chain employs TRBV2 and TRBJ2-3; D is possibly TRBD1 or TRBD2 (5 bases each). The germline V gene encodes CDR1 SNHLY and CDR2 FYNNEI. The CDR3 loop spans 11 amino acids. V lost 7 bases, J lost 8 bases, and 10 bases lay in between. CDR3 amino acids: CASNAGTTQYF. As DNA, the CDR3 is TGTGCCAGCAACGCCGGGACTACGCAGTATTTT.

This clonotype was picked up many times. CDR3 amino acids: CASSRDSQETQYF. CDR3 bases: TGTGCCAGCAGCCGGGACTCACAAGAGACCCAGTACTTC. The rearrangement uses TRBV7-2 and TRBJ2-5, with a weak D call TRBD2 (6 bases). CDR1 and CDR2 (germline): SGHTA, FQGNSA. This CDR3 has 13 residues. V lost 5 bases to trimming and J lost 2 bases, with 9 bases between them.

This clonotype was seen only a few times. The genes are TRBV19 and TRBJ1-5; a possible D gene is TRBD1 (5 bases). Germline V gives CDR1 LNHDA, CDR2 SQIVND (reference sequence). The CDR3 contains 13 residues. Trimming shortened V by 5 bases and J by 3 bases, and 8 bases separated the two germline ends. The CDR3 coding sequence is TGTGCCAGTAGTGCGACAGTCAATCAGCCCCAGCATTTT. Its protein product is CASSATVNQPQHF.

This clonotype was counted ten times or more. The chain has TRBV6-2 or TRBV6-3 and TRBJ2-4; no reliable D call. CDR3 size: 13 residues. Germline assignment: CDR1 MNHEY and CDR2 SVGEGT. The V end was cut by 7 bases, the J end by 8 bases, with 15 bases between. The CDR3 region is CASTQRPTYIQYF. In nucleotides, the CDR3 is TGTGCCAGCACTCAGCGCCCAACTTACATTCAGTACTTC.

This clonotype appeared many times. The genes are TRBV5-1 and TRBJ1-3, with no clear D. V was cut by 0 bases and J by 4 bases, with 5 bases left in between. This CDR3 is built from 13 residues. Germline-derived CDR1 and CDR2 are SGHRS and YFSETQ. CDR3 amino acids: CASSLGDGNTIYF. CDR3 bases: TGCGCCAGCAGCTTGGGAGACGGAAACACCATATATTTT.

This clonotype has ten or more counts. This chain connects TRBV7-8 to TRBJ1-1; 9 bases map to TRBD1. Germline lookup yields CDR1 SGHVS and CDR2 FQNEAQ. V lost 6 bases and J lost 8; bases outside the gene matches: 7. The CDR3 runs 13 residues. The CDR3: CASREQGAMEAFF. Here the CDR3 DNA reads TGTGCCAGCAGGGAACAGGGGGCGATGGAAGCTTTCTTT.

Many counts were recorded for this clonotype. This chain links TRBV7-2 with TRBJ1-2; the D is unclear. The germline V and J ends were trimmed by 8 bases and 7 bases, with 20 bases remaining between them. Germline CDR1 SGHTA, CDR2 FQGNSA. The CDR3 totals 14 residues. The CDR3 is CASRREGWGIGYTF. The CDR3 bases are TGTGCCAGCCGAAGAGAGGGCTGGGGTATTGGCTACACCTTC.

CDR3 amino acids: CASSFRSGQGNEQFF. The CDR3, as DNA: TGTGCCAGCAGTTTCCGTTCGGGACAGGGGAATGAGCAGTTCTTC. The rearrangement links TRBV28 to TRBJ2-1; 10 nucleotides align to TRBD1. The CDR3 contains 15 residues. Germline trimming cut 3 bases from V and 7 bases from J; bases unmatched to any gene: 6. In germline, CDR1 is MDHEN, CDR2 SYDVKM.

There are many counts of this clonotype. This chain joins TRBV28 and TRBJ1-2; 12 nucleotides align to TRBD1. The V gene end was trimmed by 4 bases and the J gene end by 7 bases; junction bases not matched to a gene: 10. There are 16 residues in the CDR3. Germline CDR1 and CDR2: MDHEN and SYDVKM. The chain's CDR3 is CASSSVPGQGAGGYTF. The CDR3 nucleotides read TGTGCCAGCAGTTCTGTCCCGGGACAGGGGGCCGGTGGCTACACCTTC.

This clonotype was recorded once. The chain has TRBV30 and TRBJ2-5, with 7 bases aligning to TRBD2. The CDR3 contains 14 residues. In germline, CDR1 is GTSNPN, CDR2 SVGIG (reference sequence). Trimming cost V 3 bases and J 4 bases; bases outside gene matches: 8. This CDR3 reads CAWRSGEYRETQYF. The CDR3 bases are TGTGCCTGGAGAAGCGGGGAATACCGAGAGACCCAGTACTTC.

This clonotype was seen many times. This chain uses TRBV29-1 with TRBJ2-5; 9 bases map to TRBD2. Germline V gene lookup returns CDR1 SQVTM and CDR2 ANQGSEA. The CDR3 covers 14 residues. V lost 8 bases, J lost 7 bases, and 14 bases stayed unmatched. The CDR3 nucleotides are TGCAGCACGATGGGCGGGGGGGCTGGCTTGACCCAGTACTTC. Residues: CSTMGGGAGLTQYF.

This clonotype was recorded at least ten times. The rearrangement links TRBV7-2 to TRBJ2-7, with D tentatively TRBD2 (5 bases). Germline values: CDR1 SGHTA, CDR2 FQGNSA. The CDR3 runs to 14 residues. V gave up 4 bases and J gave up 3 bases, with 13 bases separating them. Here the CDR3 DNA reads TGTGCCAGCAGCTCCCAACGAGGGCACTACGAGCAGTACTTC. Amino acid sequence: CASSSQRGHYEQYF.

V and J are TRBV7-8 and TRBJ1-1, with no clear D. There are 15 residues in the CDR3. Deletions cut 7 bases from V and 5 bases from J, with 20 bases between. Germline-derived CDR1 and CDR2 are SGHVS and FQNEAQ. DNA of the CDR3: TGTGCCAGCACCGTTCGGAGGGAAATTAGGACTGAAGCTTTCTTT. Translating gives CASTVRREIRTEAFF.

The sample holds many counts of this clonotype. This chain uses TRBV29-1 with TRBJ2-3; tentatively, D is TRBD2 (7 bases). V was pared by 6 bases and J by 6 bases, with 16 bases between. From germline, CDR1 is SQVTM and CDR2 ANQGSEA. This CDR3 spans 13 amino acids. The CDR3 DNA is TGCAGCGTGGTTCCTGGGGGGGCGGATACGCAGTATTTT. Translated: CSVVPGGADTQYF.

V gene TRBV19 combines with J gene TRBJ2-1; no reliable D call. Germline CDR1 LNHDA, CDR2 SQIVND (reference sequence). This CDR3 spans 14 amino acids. The V end lost 3 bases, the J end lost 4 bases, and 10 bases lay between the germline ends. The DNA for the CDR3 is TGTGCCAGTAGTATCCCCGCGGCATACAATGAGCAGTTCTTC. Its translation: CASSIPAAYNEQFF.

There are many counts of this clonotype. This rearrangement joins TRBV9 to TRBJ2-1, with D possibly matching TRBD1 (6 bases). This CDR3 has 16 residues. CDR1 is SGDLS, CDR2 YYNGEE, per germline. V shed 2 bases and J shed 0 bases, with 12 bases lying between them. Written as DNA, the CDR3 is TGTGCCAGCAGCGTCAGGGGCCCTTCCTCCTACAATGAGCAGTTCTTC. It is translated as CASSVRGPSSYNEQFF.

This clonotype was observed at least ten times. The genes are TRBV7-9 and TRBJ2-7, with D unresolved. With 4 bases removed from V and 2 bases from J, the gap between germline ends came to 9 bases. The CDR3 loop spans 13 amino acids. Germline V gene sequence: CDR1 SEHNR, CDR2 FQNEAQ (reference sequence). CDR3 amino acids: CASSSGRAYEQYF. The DNA of the CDR3 is TGTGCCAGCAGCTCCGGACGGGCCTACGAGCAGTACTTC.

Points on this clonotype: Given a much more abundant clone one base away, this may be a read error. The rearrangement joins TRBV20-1 to TRBJ2-7; 7 bases are shared with TRBD1. The germline CDR1 and CDR2 sequences are DFQATT and SNEGSKA (reference sequence). Trimming removed 1 base from V and 5 bases from J; junction bases left unmatched: 11. This CDR3 spans 15 amino acids. This CDR3 reads CSARVGNRGSHEQYF. The CDR3 DNA is TGCAGTGCTAGAGTTGGTAACAGGGGATCCCACGAGCAGTACTTC.

The chain is built from TRBV14 and TRBJ2-7; TRBD1 matches 8 bases. This CDR3 comprises 17 residues. The ends lost 4 bases at V and 0 bases at J; junction bases unmatched: 11. Germline CDR1 is SGHDN and CDR2 is FVKESK. The CDR3 spells CASSRSGQGLSSYEQYF. DNA for the CDR3: TGTGCCAGCAGCCGATCAGGACAGGGCTTGAGCTCCTACGAGCAGTACTTC.

The chain recombines TRBV20-1 with TRBJ1-6; TRBD1 matches 10 bases. Germline-derived CDR1 and CDR2 are DFQATT and SNEGSKA (reference sequence). The CDR3 extends over 15 amino acids. Trimming removed 2 bases from V and 12 bases from J; junction bases left unmatched: 10. CDR3 sequence reads: CSARPGTGDAQPLHF. In nucleotides, the CDR3 is TGCAGTGCTAGACCCGGGACAGGGGACGCCCAACCCCTCCACTTT.

This clonotype was counted ten times or more. This chain connects TRBV12-3 or TRBV12-4 to TRBJ1-6, with 8 bases lining up with TRBD1. The CDR3 length is 15 residues. With 5 bases clipped from V and 10 bases from J, the junction kept 10 bases outside the gene matches. CDR3 loop: CASSPPGQGLSPLHF. For the CDR3, the DNA is TGTGCCAGCAGTCCCCCCGGACAGGGCCTCTCACCCCTCCACTTT.

V is TRBV6-1 and J is TRBJ1-2; D may be TRBD1 (5 bases). This CDR3 has 13 amino acids. Trimming removed 2 bases from V and 3 bases from J, with 7 bases in between. Germline V gene sequence: CDR1 MNHNS, CDR2 SASEGT. The CDR3 bases are TGTGCCAGCAGTGAAATACAGGACTATGGCTACACCTTC. Protein: CASSEIQDYGYTF.

There are many counts of this clonotype. The rearrangement links TRBV6-2 or TRBV6-3 to TRBJ1-6; D unresolved. The CDR3 runs 11 residues. CDR1 is MNHEY and CDR2 is SVGEGT in the germline V gene. Trimming took off 3 bases at V and 14 bases at J, with 8 bases between the two ends. CDR3 coding DNA: TGTGCCAGCAGTTATGGACGAACCCTCCACTTT. Translated: CASSYGRTLHF.

This clonotype came up many times. The chain has TRBV14 and TRBJ2-3; D perhaps matches TRBD2 (6 bases). The germline V and J ends were trimmed by 0 bases and 1 base, with 14 bases remaining between them. CDR1 is SGHDN and CDR2 is FVKESK in the germline V gene. This CDR3 region has 17 residues. The CDR3 here is CASSQDFVAGRTDTQYF. The CDR3 coding sequence is TGTGCCAGCAGCCAAGACTTTGTGGCGGGGCGCACAGATACGCAGTATTTT.